The 29 T cell receptor beta chains in this list originate from one sample, sequenced in a study of OX40 agonist ivuxolimab in advanced cancers. The library was prepared using the immunoSEQ multiplex PCR assay. What TCRdb holds here is the immuneACCESS table cut down to in-frame rearrangements. Part of the clones is not present; checked against another copy, under half of the missing clones reflect an unresolved V gene, and the others are unexplained. This sample comprises some 37,000 clones, over 65% of them detected only once. The ten largest make up about 20% of the sample. The specimen comprised CD4+ or CD8+ T cells sorted from blood, sampled in a trial of the OX40 agonist ivuxolimab. All receptors come from an adult with an advanced solid tumor such as melanoma, head and neck, liver or kidney cancer.

The chain joins TRBV11-2 to TRBJ2-5; 10 bases are shared with TRBD2. The junction had 14 bases not matched to a gene; V was cut back by 5 bases and J by 5 bases. Germline V gene sequence: CDR1 SGHAT, CDR2 FQNNGV. This CDR3 contains 17 residues. The CDR3 coding sequence is TGTGCCAGCAGCCCTACTACGAGCGGGAGGGCGTGGGAGACCCAGTACTTC. This codes for CASSPTTSGRAWETQYF.

J is TRBJ1-1 and V is TRBV4-1; perhaps TRBD1 as D (6 bases). The V end lost 6 bases, the J end lost 2 bases, and 13 bases lay between the germline ends. CDR1 is MGHRA, CDR2 YSYEKL, per germline. The CDR3 loop spans 14 amino acids. The CDR3 DNA follows: TGCGCCAGCAGTCTCCACAGGGCCAACACTGAAGCTTTCTTT. Protein: CASSLHRANTEAFF.

The genes are TRBV7-6 and TRBJ2-7; D is ambiguous. Germline V gene lookup returns CDR1 SGHVS and CDR2 FNYEAQ. This CDR3 comprises 15 residues. Trimming removed 4 bases from V and 2 bases from J, with 15 bases in between. The CDR3 DNA reads as TGTGCCAGCAGCTCAAAATTTGAAGGGCCCTACGAGCAGTACTTC. Residues: CASSSKFEGPYEQYF.

This chain uses TRBV7-5 with TRBJ2-7; the table's D call of TRBD2 was not tested on the DNA. TRBV7-5 is given as a pseudogene. This CDR3 is 16 amino acids long. The CDR3 nucleotides are TGTGCCAGAAGCTTAGGTCTACTAGCGGGACCCTACGAGCAGTACTTC. Translation gives CARSLGLLAGPYEQYF.

This clone was picked up a small number of times. The chain carries TRBV5-1 and TRBJ2-5, with TRBD2 matching over 9 bases. Trimming removed 4 bases from V and 0 bases from J; junction bases left unmatched: 7. The CDR3 runs 16 residues. Germline values: CDR1 SGHRS, CDR2 YFSETQ. The CDR3 DNA reads TGCGCCAGCAGCCCGGCGATAGCGGGGGACCAAGAGACCCAGTACTTC. It is translated as CASSPAIAGDQETQYF.

V and J are TRBV9 and TRBJ2-5; D is possibly TRBD2 (7 bases). The germline V gene has CDR1 SGDLS and CDR2 YYNGEE. The CDR3 totals 15 residues. The V gene lost 0 bases and the J gene lost 5 bases, with 14 bases spanning the gap. The CDR3 DNA reads as TGTGCCAGCAGCGTAGGGGGGGGGCGCGGGGAGACCCAGTACTTC. Translated: CASSVGGGRGETQYF.

J is TRBJ1-5 and V is TRBV6-5; D is unresolved. This CDR3 spans 13 amino acids. V dropped 3 bases and J dropped 6 bases, with 9 bases sitting between them. Germline CDR1 reads MNHEY; CDR2 reads SVGAGI. The CDR3 here is CASSYGVAQPQHF. In nucleotides, the CDR3 is TGTGCCAGCAGTTATGGAGTGGCTCAGCCCCAGCATTTT.

CDR3 residues: CASSPSGDATGGPGELFF. The CDR3 coding sequence is TGTGCCAGCAGCCCCTCAGGTGACGCGACAGGGGGCCCCGGGGAGCTGTTTTTT. This chain connects TRBV7-9 to TRBJ2-2, with 10 bases that match TRBD1. The V and J ends lost 5 bases and 6 bases, in that order; junction bases with no gene match: 15. The CDR3 runs 18 residues. Germline lookup yields CDR1 SEHNR and CDR2 FQNEAQ (reference sequence).

This sequence joins TRBV7-8 and TRBJ2-1, with D possibly matching TRBD2 (7 bases). Germline CDR1 SGHVS, CDR2 FQNEAQ. The CDR3 covers 16 residues. The V end lost 5 bases, the J end lost 8 bases, and 22 bases lay between the germline ends. CDR3 nucleotides: TGTGCCAGCAGCCTCCTAAATAGGGGGGGCAGGGATGAGCAGTTCTTC. It translates to CASSLLNRGGRDEQFF.

This clone appeared a few times. V gene TRBV7-8 combines with J gene TRBJ2-7; no firm D call. This CDR3 contains 14 residues. CDR1 and CDR2 from the germline V gene are SGHVS and FQNEAQ. V shed 1 base and J shed 2 bases, with 9 bases lying between them. The CDR3 DNA follows: TGTGCCAGCAGCTTAGTTGCAGGACCCTACGAGCAGTACTTC. The encoded protein is CASSLVAGPYEQYF.

DNA of the CDR3: TGTGCCAGCTCACCACAGGACACTGAAGCTTTCTTT. Encoded protein: CASSPQDTEAFF. The chain links TRBV18 to TRBJ1-1; D not resolved. Germline V gene sequence: CDR1 KGHSH, CDR2 LQKENI. This CDR3 is 12 amino acids long. Trimming took 1 base from V and 3 from J, leaving 3 bases between them.

This clone was counted between two and nine times. The chain joins TRBV9 to TRBJ2-5; D might be TRBD2 (5 bases). The CDR3 loop spans 14 amino acids. Germline values: CDR1 SGDLS, CDR2 YYNGEE. V was pared by 3 bases and J by 5 bases, with 14 bases between. The chain's CDR3 is CASSEGGTDETQYF. The CDR3 DNA sequence: TGTGCCAGCAGCGAAGGAGGCACGGATGAGACCCAGTACTTC.

CDR3 bases: TGTGCCTGGGAACTCAGGGGGCAGGTTGAAGCTTTCTTT. Translated: CAWELRGQVEAFF. The rearrangement joins TRBV30 to TRBJ1-1; 8 nucleotides align to TRBD1. V lost 5 bases, J lost 7 bases, and 9 bases stayed unmatched. CDR1 GTSNPN and CDR2 SVGIG come from the germline V gene (reference sequence). CDR3 length equals 13 residues.

To note about this clone: The sample contains more than one DNA sequence encoding this CDR3. The chain carries TRBV27 and TRBJ2-2; D ambiguous. V dropped 4 bases and J dropped 4 bases, with 7 bases sitting between them. Germline CDR1 reads MNHEY; CDR2 reads SMNVEV (reference sequence). The CDR3 extends over 13 amino acids. DNA for the CDR3: TGTGCCAGCAGTTCGACCGGCACCGGGGAGCTGTTTTTT. Its translation: CASSSTGTGELFF.

Concerning this clone itself: The same CDR3 is also encoded by other DNA sequences in this sample. DNA of the CDR3: TGTGCCAGCAGTTTAGGACAGAACTACGAGCAGTACTTC. Translated, it gives CASSLGQNYEQYF. The chain employs TRBV27 and TRBJ2-7; tentative D call: TRBD1 (6 bases). Germline V lookup: CDR1 MNHEY, CDR2 SMNVEV (reference sequence). The V and J ends lost 2 bases and 3 bases respectively, with 8 bases between them. This CDR3 is 13 amino acids long.

The V and J genes are TRBV7-9 and TRBJ2-7; D is uncertain. Trimming shortened V by 2 bases and J by 1 base, and 9 bases separated the two germline ends. The CDR3 has 14 amino acids. CDR1 and CDR2 (germline): SEHNR, FQNEAQ (reference sequence). The CDR3 DNA reads as TGTGCCAGCAGCTTAATTGGCAGTTCCTACGAGCAGTACTTC. It codes for CASSLIGSSYEQYF.

A note on this clone: A read error may explain this, as a much larger clone is one base away. V is TRBV7-9 and J is TRBJ1-2; 10 nucleotides match TRBD1. The germline gives CDR1 SEHNR, CDR2 FQNEAQ (reference sequence). This CDR3 has 14 residues. The CDR3 protein is CAGSSGQGNYGYTF. CDR3 coding DNA: TGTGCCGGCAGCTCGGGACAGGGGAACTATGGCTACACCTTC.

The chain uses TRBV27 and TRBJ2-1; 7 bases are shared with TRBD2. V gave up 6 bases and J gave up 2 bases; unmatched junction bases: 4. The CDR3 consists of 14 residues. Per germline, CDR1 MNHEY and CDR2 SMNVEV (reference sequence). The CDR3 nucleotides are TGTGCCAGCAGGCCTAGCGGAACCTACAATGAGCAGTTCTTC. Translation: CASRPSGTYNEQFF.

This clone was detected only once. This chain joins TRBV10-3 and TRBJ1-5, with TRBD1 identical over 8 bases. This CDR3 is built from 13 residues. CDR1 is ENHRY, CDR2 SYGVKD, per germline. The V and J ends lost 4 bases and 8 bases, in that order; junction bases with no gene match: 4. The CDR3 DNA is TGTGCCATCAGTGGACAGGGGCGCGAGCCCCAGCATTTT. It specifies CAISGQGREPQHF.

This clone occurred a few times. DNA for the CDR3: TGTGCCAGCAGTTACCCCGGCTCCTACAATGAGCAGTTCTTC. Translation gives CASSYPGSYNEQFF. The chain carries TRBV28 and TRBJ2-1; no definite D call. This CDR3 has 14 amino acids. With 4 bases removed from V and 0 bases from J, the gap between germline ends came to 7 bases. In germline, CDR1 is MDHEN, CDR2 SYDVKM.

The rearrangement joins TRBV30 to TRBJ2-1, with a tentative D call TRBD2 (5 bases). CDR3 size: 14 residues. Trimming took off 8 bases at V and 3 bases at J, with 17 bases between the two ends. Germline V gene lookup returns CDR1 GTSNPN and CDR2 SVGIG (reference sequence). The CDR3 nucleotides read TGTGCCGCATATTCCCCGGACTTCTACAATGAGCAGTTCTTC. Translation: CAAYSPDFYNEQFF.

The genes are TRBV6-5 and TRBJ2-3; the match to TRBD1 covers 9 bases. This CDR3 comprises 12 residues. The germline CDR1 and CDR2 sequences are MNHEY and SVGAGI. The ends lost 8 bases at V and 6 bases at J; junction bases unmatched: 3. The CDR3 sequence is CASRDREDTQYF. The CDR3 coding sequence is TGTGCCAGCCGGGACAGGGAGGATACGCAGTATTTT.

This clone has just one count. The rearrangement joins TRBV7-9 to TRBJ2-1; D assignment may be TRBD1 or TRBD2 (6 bases each). Germline V CDR1 and CDR2: SEHNR, FQNEAQ (reference sequence). V was pared by 5 bases and J by 1 base, with 21 bases between. This CDR3 is 18 amino acids long. The CDR3 reads CASSPRVGGMGSYNEQFF. CDR3 in DNA: TGTGCCAGCAGCCCTAGAGTGGGGGGCATGGGTTCCTACAATGAGCAGTTCTTC. Together with reference TRBV7-9 and TRBJ2-1, the CDR3 gives the full variable domain: DTGVSQNPRHKITKRGQNVTFRCDPISEHNRLYWYRQTLGQGPEFLTYFQNEAQLEKSRLLSDRFSAERPKGSFSTLEIQRTEQGDSAMYLCASSPRVGGMGSYNEQFFGPGTRLTVL.

V gene TRBV7-3 combines with J gene TRBJ2-1; D unclear. V was shortened by 2 bases and J by 4 bases, with 12 bases between the two germline ends. Germline values: CDR1 SGHTA, CDR2 FQGTGA. CDR3 length: 15 residues. This CDR3 is CASSLGPAPYNEQFF. The CDR3 region has the DNA TGTGCCAGCAGCTTAGGGCCCGCCCCATACAATGAGCAGTTCTTC.

This clone was detected once. The chain carries TRBV27 and TRBJ2-5, with a weak D call TRBD1 (5 bases). V gave up 4 bases and J gave up 3 bases, with 15 bases separating them. The CDR3 length is 15 residues. The germline gives CDR1 MNHEY, CDR2 SMNVEV (reference sequence). CDR3 coding DNA: TGTGCCAGCAGTTCGCCGACAGAAGCCAAAGAGACCCAGTACTTC. Translation gives CASSSPTEAKETQYF.

The chain links TRBV5-4 to TRBJ1-2; TRBD1 aligns across 7 bases. The CDR3 is 12 amino acids. Germline lookup yields CDR1 SGHNT and CDR2 YYREEE (reference sequence). The J segment lost 8 bases and the V segment lost 3 bases, leaving 4 bases of the junction unmatched. In nucleotides, the CDR3 is TGTGCCAGCAGCTACAGGGGTCTGGGCTACACCTTC. It codes for CASSYRGLGYTF. The full variable domain, rest sourced from reference TRBV5-4 and TRBJ1-2, is ETGVTQSPTHLIKTRGQQVTLRCSSQSGHNTVSWYQQALGQGPQFIFQYYREEENGRGNFPPRFSGLQFPNYSSELNVNALELDDSALYLCASSYRGLGYTFGSGTRLTVV.

As to this clone: Different DNA sequences within this sample yield the same CDR3. This chain uses TRBV19 with TRBJ2-7; TRBD2 agrees at 9 bases. The V gene end was trimmed by 5 bases and the J gene end by 2 bases; junction bases not matched to a gene: 7. Germline-derived CDR1 and CDR2 are LNHDA and SQIVND (reference sequence). The CDR3 spans 15 residues. The CDR3 DNA is TGTGCCAGTAGTCCGAGCGGGAGGCCTACCTACGAGCAGTACTTC. Its translation is CASSPSGRPTYEQYF.

In this sample, this clone turned up once. The chain employs TRBV29-1 and TRBJ1-3; 9 nucleotides match TRBD1. Germline loops: CDR1 SQVTM, CDR2 ANQGSEA. The ends lost 6 bases at V and 4 bases at J; junction bases unmatched: 7. The CDR3 extends over 14 amino acids. The DNA of the CDR3 is TGCAGCGTGACCGGGACAGGGATCGGAAACACCATATATTTT. Translated: CSVTGTGIGNTIYF. Filled out from reference TRBV29-1 and TRBJ1-3, the complete variable domain reads SAVISQKPSRDICQRGTSLTIQCQVDSQVTMMFWYRQQPGQSLTLIATANQGSEATYESGFVIDKFPISRPNLTFSTLTVSNMSPEDSSIYLCSVTGTGIGNTIYFGEGSWLTVV.

The chain is built from TRBV6-6 and TRBJ2-2, with unresolved D. V was cut by 4 bases and J by 5 bases, with 5 bases left in between. There are 12 residues in the CDR3. Germline V CDR1 and CDR2: MNHNY, SVGAGI (reference sequence). The DNA for the CDR3 is TGTGCCAGCAGTTCCCTAACCGGGGAGCTGTTTTTT. Amino acids: CASSSLTGELFF.